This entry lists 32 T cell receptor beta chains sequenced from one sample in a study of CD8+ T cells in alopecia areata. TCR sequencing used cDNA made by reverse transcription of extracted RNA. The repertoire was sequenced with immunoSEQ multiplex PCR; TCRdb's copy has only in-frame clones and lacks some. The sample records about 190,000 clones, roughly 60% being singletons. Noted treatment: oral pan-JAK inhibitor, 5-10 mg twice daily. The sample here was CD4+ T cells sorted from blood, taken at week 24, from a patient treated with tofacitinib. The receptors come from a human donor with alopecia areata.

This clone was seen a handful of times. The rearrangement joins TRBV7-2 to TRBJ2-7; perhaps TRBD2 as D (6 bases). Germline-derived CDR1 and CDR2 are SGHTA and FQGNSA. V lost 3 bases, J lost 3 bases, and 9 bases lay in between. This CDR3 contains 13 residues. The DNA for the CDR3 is TGTGCCAGCAGCTTGGAGGGAGGCTACGAGCAGTACTTC. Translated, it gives CASSLEGGYEQYF.

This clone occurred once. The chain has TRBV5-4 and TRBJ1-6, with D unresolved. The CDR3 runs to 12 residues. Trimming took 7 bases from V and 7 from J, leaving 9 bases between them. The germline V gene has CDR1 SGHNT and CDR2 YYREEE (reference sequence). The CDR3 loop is CASGSSNSPLHF. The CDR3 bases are TGTGCCAGCGGGAGTAGCAATTCACCCCTCCACTTT.

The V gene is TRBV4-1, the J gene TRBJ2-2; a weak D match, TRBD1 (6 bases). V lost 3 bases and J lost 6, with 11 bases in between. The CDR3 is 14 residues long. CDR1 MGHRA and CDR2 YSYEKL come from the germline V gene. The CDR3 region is CASSHQQGPGELFF. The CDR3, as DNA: TGCGCCAGCAGCCATCAACAGGGCCCCGGGGAGCTGTTTTTT.

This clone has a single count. DNA for the CDR3: TGTGCCAGCAGCATCGACAGGGGGCTATCCTACGAGCAGTACTTC. It is translated as CASSIDRGLSYEQYF. The chain has TRBV7-2 and TRBJ2-7; TRBD1 matches 10 bases. CDR1 SGHTA and CDR2 FQGNSA come from the germline V gene. The CDR3 sequence is 15 residues long. V lost 5 bases, J lost 1 base, and 5 bases stayed unmatched.

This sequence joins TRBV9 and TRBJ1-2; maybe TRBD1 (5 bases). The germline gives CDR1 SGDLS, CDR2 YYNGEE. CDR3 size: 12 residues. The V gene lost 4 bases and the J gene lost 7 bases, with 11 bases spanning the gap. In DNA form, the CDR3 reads TGTGCCAGCAGCTCCTCAGGGAGTGGCTACACCTTC. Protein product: CASSSSGSGYTF.

In DNA form, the CDR3 reads TGCGCCAGCAGCTTGTCCGGATTTGGAACCGAGCAGTACTTC. Translation gives CASSLSGFGTEQYF. This chain links TRBV5-1 with TRBJ2-7; D gene unclear. V gave up 1 base and J gave up 6 bases, with 14 bases separating them. CDR1 is SGHRS, CDR2 YFSETQ, per germline. The length of the CDR3 is 14 residues.

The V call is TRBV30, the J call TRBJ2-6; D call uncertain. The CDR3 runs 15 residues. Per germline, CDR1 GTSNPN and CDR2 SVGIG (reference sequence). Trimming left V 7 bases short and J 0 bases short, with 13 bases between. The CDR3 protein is CASHVSGSGANVLTF. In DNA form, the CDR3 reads TGTGCCTCGCATGTGTCGGGCTCTGGGGCCAACGTCCTGACTTTC.

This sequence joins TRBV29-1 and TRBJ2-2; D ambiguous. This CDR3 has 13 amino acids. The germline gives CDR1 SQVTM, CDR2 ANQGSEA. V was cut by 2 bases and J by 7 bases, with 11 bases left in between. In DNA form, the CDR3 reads TGCAGCGTTGAACGACAACTGGGCGGGGAGCTGTTTTTT. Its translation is CSVERQLGGELFF.

Here the CDR3 reads CAWTRGQGPGPQHF. CDR3 in DNA: TGTGCCTGGACCAGGGGACAGGGACCGGGGCCCCAGCATTTT. V and J are TRBV30 and TRBJ1-5; 9 nucleotides line up with TRBD1. Germline trimming cut 4 bases from V and 9 bases from J; bases unmatched to any gene: 10. This CDR3 is built from 14 residues. Per the germline V gene, CDR1 is GTSNPN and CDR2 is SVGIG (reference sequence).

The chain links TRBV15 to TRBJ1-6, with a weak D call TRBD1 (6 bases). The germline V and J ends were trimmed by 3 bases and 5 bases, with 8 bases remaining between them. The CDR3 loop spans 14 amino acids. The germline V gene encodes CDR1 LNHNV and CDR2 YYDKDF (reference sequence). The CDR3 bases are TGTGCCACCAGCAGCTACAGGGATAATTCACCCCTCCACTTT. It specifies CATSSYRDNSPLHF.

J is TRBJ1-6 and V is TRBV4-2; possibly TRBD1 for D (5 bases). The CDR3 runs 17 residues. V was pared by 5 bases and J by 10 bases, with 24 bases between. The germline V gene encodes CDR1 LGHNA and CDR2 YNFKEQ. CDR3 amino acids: CASSLGAGMSGGSPLHF. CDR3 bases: TGTGCCAGCAGCTTAGGGGCAGGGATGAGCGGTGGATCACCCCTCCACTTT.

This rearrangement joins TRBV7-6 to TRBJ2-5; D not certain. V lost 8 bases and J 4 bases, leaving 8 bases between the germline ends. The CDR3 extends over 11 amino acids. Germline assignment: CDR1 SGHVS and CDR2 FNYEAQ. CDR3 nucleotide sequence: TGTGCCAGCGGGATAGGAGAGACCCAGTACTTC. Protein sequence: CASGIGETQYF. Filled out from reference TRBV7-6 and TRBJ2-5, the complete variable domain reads GAGVSQSPRYKVTKRGQDVALRCDPISGHVSLYWYRQALGQGPEFLTYFNYEAQQDKSGLPNDRFSAERPEGSISTLTIQRTEQRDSAMYRCASGIGETQYFGPGTRLLVL.

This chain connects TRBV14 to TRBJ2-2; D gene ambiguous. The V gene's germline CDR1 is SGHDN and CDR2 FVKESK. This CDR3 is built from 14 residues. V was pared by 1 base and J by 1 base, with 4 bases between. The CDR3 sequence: CASSQVRNTGELFF. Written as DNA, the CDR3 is TGTGCCAGCAGCCAAGTACGGAACACCGGGGAGCTGTTTTTT.

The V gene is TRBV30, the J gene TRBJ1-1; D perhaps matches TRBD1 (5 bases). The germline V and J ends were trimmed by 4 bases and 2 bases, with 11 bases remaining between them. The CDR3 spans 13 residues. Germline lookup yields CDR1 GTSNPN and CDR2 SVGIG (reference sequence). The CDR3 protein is CAWTWGINTEAFF. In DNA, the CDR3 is TGTGCCTGGACCTGGGGGATTAACACTGAAGCTTTCTTT.

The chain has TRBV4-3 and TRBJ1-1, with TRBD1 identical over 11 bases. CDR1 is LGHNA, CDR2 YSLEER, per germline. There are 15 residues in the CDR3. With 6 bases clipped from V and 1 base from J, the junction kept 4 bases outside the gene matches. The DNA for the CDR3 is TGCGCCAGCAGGACGGGACAGGGGGAGAACACTGAAGCTTTCTTT. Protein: CASRTGQGENTEAFF.

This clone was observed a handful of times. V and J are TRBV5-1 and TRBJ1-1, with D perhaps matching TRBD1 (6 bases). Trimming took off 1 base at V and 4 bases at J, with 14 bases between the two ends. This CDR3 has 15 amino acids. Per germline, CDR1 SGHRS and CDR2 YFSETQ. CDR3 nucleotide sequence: TGCGCCAGCAGCTTGTTCGATGGGGGGCTCACTGAAGCTTTCTTT. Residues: CASSLFDGGLTEAFF.

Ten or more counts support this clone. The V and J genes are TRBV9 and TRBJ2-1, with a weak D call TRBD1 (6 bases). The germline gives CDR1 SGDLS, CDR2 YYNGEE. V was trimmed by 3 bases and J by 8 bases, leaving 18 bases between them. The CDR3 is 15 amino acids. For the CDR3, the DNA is TGTGCCAGCAGCGGGATGGACAGCCGTTTAGATGAGCAGTTCTTC. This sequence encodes CASSGMDSRLDEQFF.

For the CDR3, the DNA is TGTGCCTGGAGCCAGCGGGGCCCGTACGAGCAGTACTTC. Translating it yields CAWSQRGPYEQYF. The chain employs TRBV30 and TRBJ2-7; 7 nucleotides agree with TRBD2. The CDR3 totals 13 residues. V shed 3 bases and J 4 bases; nucleotides not matched to a gene: 6. In germline, CDR1 is GTSNPN, CDR2 SVGIG (reference sequence).

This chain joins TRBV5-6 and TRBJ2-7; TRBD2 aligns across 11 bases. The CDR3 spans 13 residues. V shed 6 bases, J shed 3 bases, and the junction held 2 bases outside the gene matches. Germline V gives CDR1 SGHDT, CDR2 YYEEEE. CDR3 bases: TGTGCCAGCACGGGACTAGCGGACTACGAGCAGTACTTC. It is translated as CASTGLADYEQYF.

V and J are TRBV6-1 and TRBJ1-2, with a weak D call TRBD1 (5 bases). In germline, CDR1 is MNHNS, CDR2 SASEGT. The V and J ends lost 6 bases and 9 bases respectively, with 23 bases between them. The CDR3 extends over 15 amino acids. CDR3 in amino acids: CASSTQKALGVRYTF. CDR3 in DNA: TGTGCCAGCAGCACACAGAAAGCGTTGGGGGTGCGCTACACCTTC.

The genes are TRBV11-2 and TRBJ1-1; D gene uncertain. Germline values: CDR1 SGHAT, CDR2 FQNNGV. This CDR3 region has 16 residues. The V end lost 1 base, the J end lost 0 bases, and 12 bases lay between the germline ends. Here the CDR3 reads CASSLGLTVMNTEAFF. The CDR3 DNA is TGTGCCAGCAGCTTAGGTCTGACGGTTATGAACACTGAAGCTTTCTTT.

DNA for the CDR3: TGTGCCAGCAGCTTGTCCCGGGACAGCCCGCAATACGAGCAGTACTTC. Protein product: CASSLSRDSPQYEQYF. This chain uses TRBV7-2 with TRBJ2-7, with 7 bases identical to TRBD1. The V gene end was trimmed by 3 bases and the J gene end by 4 bases; junction bases not matched to a gene: 12. The CDR3 totals 16 residues. Germline V gene data show CDR1 as SGHTA and CDR2 as FQGNSA.

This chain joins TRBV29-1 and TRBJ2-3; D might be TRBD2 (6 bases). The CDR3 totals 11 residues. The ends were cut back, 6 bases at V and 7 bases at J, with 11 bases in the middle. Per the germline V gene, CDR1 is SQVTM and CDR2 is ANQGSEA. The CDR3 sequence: CSVGTHHTQYF. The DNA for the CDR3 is TGCAGCGTCGGGACTCACCATACGCAGTATTTT.

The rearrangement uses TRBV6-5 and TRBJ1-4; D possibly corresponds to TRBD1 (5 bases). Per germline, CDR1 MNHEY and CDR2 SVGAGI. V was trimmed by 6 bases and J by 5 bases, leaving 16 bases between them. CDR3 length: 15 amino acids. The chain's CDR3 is CASSETGTANEKLFF. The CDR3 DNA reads TGTGCCAGCAGCGAAACCGGGACGGCAAATGAAAAACTGTTTTTT.

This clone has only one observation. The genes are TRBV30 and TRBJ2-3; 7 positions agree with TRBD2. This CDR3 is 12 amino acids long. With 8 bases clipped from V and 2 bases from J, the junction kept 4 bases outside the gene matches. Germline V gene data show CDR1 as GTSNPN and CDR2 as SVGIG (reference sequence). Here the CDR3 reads CALGGNTDTQYF. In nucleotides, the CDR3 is TGTGCCCTCGGGGGGAACACAGATACGCAGTATTTT. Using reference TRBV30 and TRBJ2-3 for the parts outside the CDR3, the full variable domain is SQTIHQWPATLVQPVGSPLSLECTVEGTSNPNLYWYRQAAGRGLQLLFYSVGIGQISSEVPQNLSASRPQDRQFILSSKKLLLSDSGFYLCALGGNTDTQYFGPGTRLTVL.

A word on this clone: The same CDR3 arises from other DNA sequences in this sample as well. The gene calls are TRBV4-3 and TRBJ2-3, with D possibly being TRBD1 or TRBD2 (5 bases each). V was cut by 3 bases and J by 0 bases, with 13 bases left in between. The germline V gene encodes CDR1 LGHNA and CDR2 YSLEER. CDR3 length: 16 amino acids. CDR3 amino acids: CASSQERGESTDTQYF. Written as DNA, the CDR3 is TGCGCCAGCAGCCAGGAACGAGGGGAAAGCACAGATACGCAGTATTTT.

The CDR3 reads CAWRSHNEQFF. The CDR3 nucleotides read TGTGCCTGGAGGAGCCACAATGAGCAGTTCTTC. The V and J genes are TRBV30 and TRBJ2-1; D ambiguous. CDR3 size: 11 residues. Germline values: CDR1 GTSNPN, CDR2 SVGIG (reference sequence). Trimming took off 3 bases at V and 5 bases at J, with 5 bases between the two ends.

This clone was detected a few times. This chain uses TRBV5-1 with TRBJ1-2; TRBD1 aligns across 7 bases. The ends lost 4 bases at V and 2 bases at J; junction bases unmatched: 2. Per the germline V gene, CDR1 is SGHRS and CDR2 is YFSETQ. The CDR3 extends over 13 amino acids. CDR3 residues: CASSPDRNYGYTF. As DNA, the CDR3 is TGCGCCAGCAGCCCGGACAGGAACTATGGCTACACCTTC.

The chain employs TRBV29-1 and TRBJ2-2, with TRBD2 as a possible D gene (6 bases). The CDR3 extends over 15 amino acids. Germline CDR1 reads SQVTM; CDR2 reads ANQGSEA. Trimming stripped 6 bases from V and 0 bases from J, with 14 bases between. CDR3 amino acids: CSVVGGSANTGELFF. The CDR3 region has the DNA TGCAGCGTCGTCGGGGGTTCAGCGAACACCGGGGAGCTGTTTTTT.

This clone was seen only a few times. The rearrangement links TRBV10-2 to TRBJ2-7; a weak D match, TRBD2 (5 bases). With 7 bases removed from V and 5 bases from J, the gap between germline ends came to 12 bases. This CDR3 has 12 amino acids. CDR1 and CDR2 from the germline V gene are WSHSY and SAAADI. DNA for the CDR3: TGCGCCAGCACCTCGACTAACCACGAGCAGTACTTC. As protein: CASTSTNHEQYF.

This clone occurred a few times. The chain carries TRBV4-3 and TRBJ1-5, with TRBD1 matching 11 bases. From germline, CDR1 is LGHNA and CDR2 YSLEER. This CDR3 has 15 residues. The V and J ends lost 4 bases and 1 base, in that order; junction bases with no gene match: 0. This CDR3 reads CASSRDRGSNQPQHF. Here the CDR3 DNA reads TGCGCCAGCAGCCGGGACAGGGGGAGCAATCAGCCCCAGCATTTT.

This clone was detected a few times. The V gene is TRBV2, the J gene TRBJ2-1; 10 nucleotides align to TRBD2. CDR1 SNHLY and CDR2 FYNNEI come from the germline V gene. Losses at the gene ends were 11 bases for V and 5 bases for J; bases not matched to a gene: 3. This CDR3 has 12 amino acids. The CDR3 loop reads CARGTSDNEQFF. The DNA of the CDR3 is TGTGCCCGTGGGACTAGCGACAATGAGCAGTTCTTC.